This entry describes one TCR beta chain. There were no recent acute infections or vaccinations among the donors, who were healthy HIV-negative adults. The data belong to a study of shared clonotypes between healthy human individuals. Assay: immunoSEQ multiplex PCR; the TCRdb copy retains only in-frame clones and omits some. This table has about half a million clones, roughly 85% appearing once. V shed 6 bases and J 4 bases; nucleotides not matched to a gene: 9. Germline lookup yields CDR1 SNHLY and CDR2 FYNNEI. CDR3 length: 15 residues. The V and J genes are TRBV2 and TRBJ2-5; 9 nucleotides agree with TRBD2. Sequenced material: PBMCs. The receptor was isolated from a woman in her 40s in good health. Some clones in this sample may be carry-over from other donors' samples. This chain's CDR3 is CASSGAEAGGETQYF. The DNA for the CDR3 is TGTGCCAGCAGCGGCGCCGAAGCGGGAGGAGAGACCCAGTACTTC.